This passage covers 7 T cell receptor beta chains from one sample sequenced in a study of blood T cell repertoires in COVID-19. Data came from immunoSEQ multiplex PCR; TCRdb stores just in-frame clones and leaves some out. The table lists roughly 160,000 clones, about 83% of them singletons. The source material was peripheral blood. These receptors were collected from a woman aged 80 or older with COVID-19, enrolled during active disease.

This clone was found once. The V and J genes are TRBV18 and TRBJ2-7, with 7 bases that match TRBD2. V dropped 0 bases and J dropped 5; count of bases not matched to a gene: 7. The CDR3 loop spans 15 amino acids. Looked up from germline, CDR1 is KGHSH and CDR2 is LQKENI. CDR3 nucleotide sequence: TGTGCCAGCTCACCACCGAATGGACTAGGGGACGAGCAGTACTTC. Translation gives CASSPPNGLGDEQYF.

Remarks on this clone: This CDR3 is also generated by other DNA sequences in the sample. V and J are TRBV2 and TRBJ1-2; D is unresolved. CDR1 and CDR2 (germline): SNHLY, FYNNEI. The CDR3 spans 12 residues. V lost 1 base to trimming and J lost 8 bases, with 8 bases between them. The CDR3, as DNA: TGTGCCAGCAGTGAAGGTAGCTACGGCTACACCTTC. Amino acid sequence: CASSEGSYGYTF.

The chain has TRBV5-1 and TRBJ2-6, with TRBD1 identical over 9 bases. This CDR3 is built from 16 residues. Trimming took 0 bases from V and 2 from J; bases not matched to a gene: 0. Germline V CDR1 and CDR2: SGHRS, YFSETQ. The CDR3 region is CASSLDRGPGANVLTF. In nucleotides, the CDR3 is TGCGCCAGCAGCTTGGACAGGGGGCCTGGGGCCAACGTCCTGACTTTC.

This clone was picked up a small number of times. This chain links TRBV5-1 with TRBJ1-5, with 9 bases that match TRBD1. This CDR3 region has 14 residues. V was clipped by 4 bases and J by 3 bases; unmatched bases: 2. Germline assignment: CDR1 SGHRS and CDR2 YFSETQ. The CDR3 protein is CASSRTGVNQPQHF. CDR3 sequence (DNA): TGCGCCAGCAGCAGGACAGGGGTCAATCAGCCCCAGCATTTT.

This chain joins TRBV18 and TRBJ1-1; tentatively, D is TRBD1 (5 bases). CDR1 and CDR2 from the germline V gene are KGHSH and LQKENI. V lost 4 bases, J lost 3 bases, and 6 bases lay in between. This CDR3 has 12 residues. CDR3 region: CASSQGHTEAFF. DNA for the CDR3: TGTGCCAGCTCACAGGGGCACACTGAAGCTTTCTTT.

This rearrangement joins TRBV19 to TRBJ2-7; 9 nucleotides agree with TRBD1. From germline, CDR1 is LNHDA and CDR2 SQIVND (reference sequence). With V trimmed by 6 bases and J by 1 base, 4 bases remained unmatched. The CDR3 spans 14 residues. The CDR3 spells CASRDDRGSYEQYF. CDR3 sequence (DNA): TGTGCCAGTAGGGATGACAGGGGGTCCTACGAGCAGTACTTC.

The J gene is TRBJ2-7, the V gene TRBV13; D gene unclear. CDR3 size: 14 residues. V was clipped by 5 bases and J by 2 bases, with 13 bases between them. Germline V lookup: CDR1 PRHDT, CDR2 FYEKMQ (reference sequence). CDR3 in DNA: TGTGCCAGCAGCCTAACCAGGTTAGCCTACGAGCAGTACTTC. As protein: CASSLTRLAYEQYF. Variable domain in full (rest from reference TRBV13 and TRBJ2-7): AAGVIQSPRHLIKEKRETATLKCYPIPRHDTVYWYQQGPGQDPQFLISFYEKMQSDKGSIPDRFSAQQFSDYHSELNMSSLELGDSALYFCASSLTRLAYEQYFGPGTRLTVT.